The next 31 T cell receptor beta chains were all read from a single sample in a study of blood T cell repertoires in COVID-19. Some clones are missing from TCRdb's copy, which holds only in-frame ones; the method was immunoSEQ multiplex PCR. The table lists about 47,000 clones, around 90% of them singletons. The source material was peripheral blood. These TCRs come from a man between 45 and 60 years old with active COVID-19.

The chain combines TRBV10-3 with TRBJ2-7; 8 bases match TRBD1. CDR1 ENHRY and CDR2 SYGVKD come from the germline V gene. The CDR3 runs to 15 residues. With 4 bases clipped from V and 5 bases from J, the junction kept 10 bases outside the gene matches. This CDR3 reads CAISASGGSGNEQYF. The CDR3 DNA sequence: TGTGCCATCAGTGCCTCAGGGGGCTCAGGAAACGAGCAGTACTTC.

The rearrangement links TRBV27 to TRBJ2-3; TRBD1 is a possible D gene (6 bases). CDR1 is MNHEY, CDR2 SMNVEV, per germline (reference sequence). The CDR3 runs 14 residues. V lost 5 bases to trimming and J lost 2 bases, with 11 bases between them. The CDR3 coding sequence is TGTGCCAGCAGTACACAGGGTAACACAGATACGCAGTATTTT. The encoded protein is CASSTQGNTDTQYF.

This clone has just a few counts. This chain uses TRBV4-1 with TRBJ2-3, with D perhaps TRBD1 (5 bases). Trimming stripped 5 bases from V and 1 base from J, with 16 bases between. CDR3 length: 16 residues. The V gene's germline CDR1 is MGHRA and CDR2 YSYEKL. The CDR3 region has the DNA TGCGCCAGCAGCGCCAGGGAAGTGAGTGGCACAGATACGCAGTATTTT. This gives the protein CASSAREVSGTDTQYF.

The gene calls are TRBV18 and TRBJ2-7, with 7 bases fitting TRBD1. CDR1 and CDR2 (germline): KGHSH, LQKENI. The CDR3 consists of 16 residues. The trim removed 2 bases at V and 3 bases at J, leaving 10 bases unmatched. The CDR3 region is CASSPLRDRANYEQYF. As DNA, the CDR3 is TGTGCCAGCTCACCATTGAGGGACAGAGCAAACTACGAGCAGTACTTC.

This rearrangement joins TRBV4-1 to TRBJ2-1; 10 bases line up with TRBD2. The CDR3 has 18 residues. Per germline, CDR1 MGHRA and CDR2 YSYEKL. The V segment lost 0 bases and the J segment 10 bases; nucleotides outside the gene matches: 15. The CDR3 here is CASSQDPSGRSRPGEQFF. In DNA, the CDR3 is TGCGCCAGCAGCCAAGATCCTAGCGGGAGATCCCGTCCGGGGGAGCAGTTCTTC.

This clone has a single count. The junction does not match germline at one end; this may be a read error. The chain is built from TRBV7-7 and TRBJ2-5; 7 bases line up with TRBD2. From germline, CDR1 is SSHAT and CDR2 FNYEAQ (reference sequence). The CDR3 is 16 residues long. CDR3 in DNA: TGTGCTAGCAGCTTCGGGGGGAACGTTAACGGAGAGACCCAGTACTTC. It encodes CASSFGGNVNGETQYF.

The genes are TRBV5-8 and TRBJ2-1; D might be TRBD1 (5 bases). This CDR3 is built from 14 residues. V was clipped by 0 bases and J by 7 bases, with 11 bases between them. CDR1 and CDR2 (germline): SGHTS, YDEGEE. CDR3 region: CASSLDGPGNEQFF. CDR3 DNA sequence: TGTGCCAGCAGCTTGGACGGGCCAGGGAATGAGCAGTTCTTC.

This clone has a single count. V gene TRBV20-1 combines with J gene TRBJ2-1; 7 nucleotides line up with TRBD2. From germline, CDR1 is DFQATT and CDR2 SNEGSKA (reference sequence). The CDR3 contains 11 residues. V dropped 5 bases and J dropped 8; count of bases not matched to a gene: 3. The CDR3 spells CSAGDYDEQFF. CDR3 coding DNA: TGCAGTGCTGGGGACTATGATGAGCAGTTCTTC.

This chain connects TRBV7-2 to TRBJ2-3; D uncertain. CDR3 size: 14 residues. Per the germline V gene, CDR1 is SGHTA and CDR2 is FQGNSA. Trimming shortened V by 2 bases and J by 2 bases, and 8 bases separated the two germline ends. CDR3: CASSLSLTTDTQYF. Written as DNA, the CDR3 is TGTGCCAGCAGCTTAAGCCTAACCACAGATACGCAGTATTTT.

The rearrangement joins TRBV3-1 (or the pseudogene TRBV3-2) to TRBJ1-2; 8 bases are a match to TRBD1. This CDR3 has 15 amino acids. Germline CDR1 LGHDT, CDR2 YNNKEL (reference sequence). V trimming: 4 bases; J trimming: 6 bases; junction bases outside the gene matches: 10. The CDR3 sequence: CASSPTQGAGHGYTF. Here the CDR3 DNA reads TGTGCCAGCAGCCCCACCCAGGGGGCTGGCCATGGCTACACCTTC.

The chain links TRBV4-2 to TRBJ2-5, with 7 bases matching TRBD2. Trimming at V came to 4 bases and at J to 7 bases, leaving 12 bases not matched to a gene. This CDR3 comprises 15 residues. Germline loops: CDR1 LGHNA, CDR2 YNFKEQ. Here the CDR3 DNA reads TGTGCCAGCAGCCCCGGGACTACCGGCATCGTGACCCAGTACTTC. Encoded protein: CASSPGTTGIVTQYF.

J is TRBJ2-7 and V is TRBV4-2; 11 bases line up with TRBD2. This CDR3 region has 15 residues. In germline, CDR1 is LGHNA, CDR2 YNFKEQ. V was pared by 5 bases and J by 4 bases, with 7 bases of the junction left unmatched. The chain's CDR3 is CASSSILAGEYEQYF. The CDR3 bases are TGTGCCAGCAGCTCCATACTAGCGGGGGAATACGAGCAGTACTTC.

The chain carries TRBV29-1 and TRBJ1-2; D unresolved. V lost 4 bases and J 8 bases, leaving 14 bases between the germline ends. Germline CDR1 SQVTM, CDR2 ANQGSEA. This CDR3 has 12 residues. The CDR3 DNA follows: TGCAGCGTTGGGCCGACCCTGGGCGGCTACACCTTC. Translation: CSVGPTLGGYTF.

The chain links TRBV6-1 to TRBJ2-1; D is uncertain. CDR3 length: 16 amino acids. Trimming left V 4 bases short and J 0 bases short, with 13 bases between. Germline assignment: CDR1 MNHNS and CDR2 SASEGT. Here the CDR3 reads CASSGGQAISYNEQFF. CDR3 coding DNA: TGTGCCAGCAGTGGTGGTCAGGCCATCTCCTACAATGAGCAGTTCTTC.

The CDR3 region is CASSRLRDLNTEAFF. The CDR3 DNA is TGTGCCAGCAGTAGACTCCGGGATTTGAACACTGAAGCTTTCTTT. This chain uses TRBV6-5 with TRBJ1-1; D not resolved. This CDR3 has 15 amino acids. V gave up 5 bases and J gave up 0 bases, with 13 bases separating them. CDR1 is MNHEY, CDR2 SVGAGI, per germline.

The CDR3 nucleotides are TGTGCCAGCAGTCCCCTGACTAGCGGGAGATGGGAGCAGTACGTC. Translated, it gives CASSPLTSGRWEQYV. This rearrangement joins TRBV27 to TRBJ2-7; 12 nucleotides align to TRBD2. Per germline, CDR1 MNHEY and CDR2 SMNVEV (reference sequence). V was pared by 5 bases and J by 7 bases, with 9 bases of the junction left unmatched. The CDR3 covers 15 residues.

This clone was seen once. The chain is built from TRBV4-1 and TRBJ1-4; the match to TRBD1 covers 9 bases. J gave up 3 bases and V 3 bases, and 5 bases lay outside the gene matches. The CDR3 extends over 16 amino acids. The germline gives CDR1 MGHRA, CDR2 YSYEKL. CDR3 DNA: TGCGCCAGCAGCCAGACAGGGGGTTTTGCTAATGAAAAACTGTTTTTT. As protein: CASSQTGGFANEKLFF.

The J gene is TRBJ2-1, the V gene TRBV7-9; TRBD2 aligns across 10 bases. Germline assignment: CDR1 SEHNR and CDR2 FQNEAQ (reference sequence). V shed 4 bases and J 10 bases; nucleotides not matched to a gene: 4. The CDR3 length is 13 residues. CDR3 loop: CASSYLAGVEQFF. CDR3 nucleotide sequence: TGTGCCAGCAGCTACCTAGCGGGGGTAGAGCAGTTCTTC.

The V call is TRBV7-2, the J call TRBJ2-1; D is ambiguous. This CDR3 spans 19 amino acids. Germline V gene sequence: CDR1 SGHTA, CDR2 FQGNSA. V was pared by 5 bases and J by 0 bases, with 23 bases between. The CDR3 region has the DNA TGTGCCAGCAGCACCCAGGCCGGTCGTAAAATAAGCTCCTACAATGAGCAGTTCTTC. As protein: CASSTQAGRKISSYNEQFF.

The chain employs TRBV7-9 and TRBJ1-2, with D tentatively TRBD1 (6 bases). V lost 5 bases and J lost 7, with 17 bases in between. Germline V gene data show CDR1 as SEHNR and CDR2 as FQNEAQ (reference sequence). The CDR3 extends over 14 amino acids. In nucleotides, the CDR3 is TGTGCCAGCAGCCAACAGATCACAGGGCGTGGCTACACCTTC. Amino acids: CASSQQITGRGYTF. Together with reference TRBV7-9 and TRBJ1-2, the CDR3 gives the full variable domain: DTGVSQNPRHKITKRGQNVTFRCDPISEHNRLYWYRQTLGQGPEFLTYFQNEAQLEKSRLLSDRFSAERPKGSFSTLEIQRTEQGDSAMYLCASSQQITGRGYTFGSGTRLTVV.

The chain carries TRBV11-3 and TRBJ2-7, with D possibly being TRBD1 (6 bases). This CDR3 comprises 14 residues. V was trimmed by 5 bases and J by 4 bases, leaving 15 bases between them. The germline gives CDR1 SGHNT, CDR2 YENEEA. The CDR3 DNA follows: TGTGCCAGCAGCGACCAAGGACAGCTTTACGAGCAGTACTTC. This translates into CASSDQGQLYEQYF.

V and J are TRBV6-2 or TRBV6-3 and TRBJ1-1, with D hard to call. Germline V CDR1 and CDR2: MNHEY, SVGEGT. V was clipped by 5 bases and J by 1 base, with 8 bases between them. The CDR3 runs to 13 residues. Written as DNA, the CDR3 is TGTGCCAGCAGTCTGGGCCAGAACACTGAAGCTTTCTTT. It encodes CASSLGQNTEAFF.

The rearrangement links TRBV5-1 to TRBJ2-3; 11 nucleotides line up with TRBD1. The CDR3 has 15 amino acids. After removal of 4 bases from V and 5 bases from J, the junction contained 6 bases not matched to a gene. Germline V gene data show CDR1 as SGHRS and CDR2 as YFSETQ. The CDR3 here is CASSPGQGAGDTQYF. In DNA form, the CDR3 reads TGCGCCAGCAGCCCTGGACAGGGGGCAGGAGATACGCAGTATTTT.

The gene calls are TRBV5-1 and TRBJ2-7; TRBD1 matches at 12 bases. The CDR3 is 14 residues long. Per germline, CDR1 SGHRS and CDR2 YFSETQ. The V gene end was trimmed by 5 bases and the J gene end by 9 bases; junction bases not matched to a gene: 9. The CDR3 loop reads CASRGQGASGGQYF. The DNA of the CDR3 is TGCGCCAGCAGGGGACAGGGGGCTTCGGGCGGGCAGTACTTC.

This chain connects TRBV21-1 to TRBJ2-3; the tabulated D call, TRBD2, remains unverified against the DNA. TRBV21-1 is flagged as a pseudogene. CDR3 length equals 15 residues. CDR3 sequence reads: CASSARDSSGDTQYF. CDR3 in DNA: TGTGCCAGCAGCGCCCGGGACTCTTCAGGAGATACGCAGTATTTT.

Comments on this clone: One end of the junction fails to match germline, which may point to a read error. This sequence joins TRBV7-7 and TRBJ2-2, with D maybe TRBD2 (6 bases). The CDR3 is 19 residues long. Germline V gene data show CDR1 as SSHAT and CDR2 as FNYEAQ (reference sequence). Written as DNA, the CDR3 is TGTGCTAGCAGCCCCGAGGGAGCGGGTAACGCACCGAACACCGGGGAGCTGTTTTTT. Translation: CASSPEGAGNAPNTGELFF.

This clone was picked up one time. V usage is TRBV9 and J usage is TRBJ1-2; no firm D call. From germline, CDR1 is SGDLS and CDR2 YYNGEE. The CDR3 runs to 14 residues. The V end lost 3 bases, the J end lost 1 base, and 10 bases lay between the germline ends. The CDR3 coding sequence is TGTGCCAGCAGCGGGATGGGCAGTAACTATGGCTACACCTTC. Amino acids: CASSGMGSNYGYTF.

This chain joins TRBV6-5 and TRBJ2-1, with a weak D call TRBD2 (6 bases). V was trimmed by 7 bases and J by 4 bases, leaving 14 bases between them. Germline V gives CDR1 MNHEY, CDR2 SVGAGI. The CDR3 runs 14 residues. The CDR3 nucleotides are TGTGCCAGCAAGAACCGGGACTTATACAATGAGCAGTTCTTC. This gives the protein CASKNRDLYNEQFF.

The chain has TRBV6-6 and TRBJ2-5, with a tentative D call TRBD1 (5 bases). The CDR3 sequence is 14 residues long. The V end lost 0 bases, the J end lost 5 bases, and 10 bases lay between the germline ends. Germline V gene lookup returns CDR1 MNHNY and CDR2 SVGAGI (reference sequence). The DNA for the CDR3 is TGTGCCAGCAGTTACTCGGGAAGGGGTGAGACCCAGTACTTC. Protein: CASSYSGRGETQYF.

The chain carries TRBV14 and TRBJ1-2, with D unclear. This CDR3 has 15 residues. The ends were cut back, 2 bases at V and 2 bases at J, with 12 bases in the middle. CDR1 is SGHDN and CDR2 is FVKESK in the germline V gene. The CDR3 region is CASSQWETENYGYTF. In DNA, the CDR3 is TGTGCCAGCAGCCAATGGGAGACTGAGAACTATGGCTACACCTTC.

This clone has a handful of counts. The chain is built from TRBV19 and TRBJ2-5; D is unclear. CDR1 LNHDA and CDR2 SQIVND come from the germline V gene (reference sequence). This CDR3 has 13 amino acids. V was cut by 5 bases and J by 4 bases, with 11 bases left in between. This CDR3 is CASSLAPGETQYF. In DNA, the CDR3 is TGTGCCAGTAGTTTGGCCCCTGGAGAGACCCAGTACTTC. Looking up the rest from reference TRBV19 and TRBJ2-5 gives the full variable domain: DGGITQSPKYLFRKEGQNVTLSCEQNLNHDAMYWYRQDPGQGLRLIYYSQIVNDFQKGDIAEGYSVSREKKESFPLTVTSAQKNPTAFYLCASSLAPGETQYFGPGTRLLVL.